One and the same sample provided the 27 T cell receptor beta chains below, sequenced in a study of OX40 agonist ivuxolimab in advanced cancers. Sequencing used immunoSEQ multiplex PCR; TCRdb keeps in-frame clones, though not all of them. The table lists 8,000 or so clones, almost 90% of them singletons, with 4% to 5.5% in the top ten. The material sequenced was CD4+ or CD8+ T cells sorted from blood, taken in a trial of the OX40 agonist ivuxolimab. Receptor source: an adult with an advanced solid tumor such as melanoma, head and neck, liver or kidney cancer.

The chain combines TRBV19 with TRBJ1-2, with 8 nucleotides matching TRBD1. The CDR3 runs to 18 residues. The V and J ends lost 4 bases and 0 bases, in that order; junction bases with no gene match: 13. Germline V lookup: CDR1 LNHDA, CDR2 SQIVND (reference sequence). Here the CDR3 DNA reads TGTGCCAGTAGTACACGACAGGGGTGGAGGGGAACTAACTATGGCTACACCTTC. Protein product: CASSTRQGWRGTNYGYTF.

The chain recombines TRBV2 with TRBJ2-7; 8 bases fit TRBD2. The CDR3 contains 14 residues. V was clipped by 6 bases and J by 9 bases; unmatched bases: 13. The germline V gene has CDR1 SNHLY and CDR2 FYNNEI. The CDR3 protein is CASRELAEPPWQYF. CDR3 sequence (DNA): TGTGCCAGCAGGGAACTAGCGGAGCCGCCTTGGCAGTACTTC.

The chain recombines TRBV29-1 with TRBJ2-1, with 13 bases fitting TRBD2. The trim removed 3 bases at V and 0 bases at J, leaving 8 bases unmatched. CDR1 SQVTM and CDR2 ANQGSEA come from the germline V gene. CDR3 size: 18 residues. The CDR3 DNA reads TGCAGCGTTGAGGGACTAGCGGGGCTACCGAGCTCCTACAATGAGCAGTTCTTC. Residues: CSVEGLAGLPSSYNEQFF.

CDR3 sequence: CASNIQGANEQFF. For the CDR3, the DNA is TGCGCCAGCAACATTCAGGGGGCCAATGAGCAGTTCTTC. The chain carries TRBV5-1 and TRBJ2-1, with 8 positions matching TRBD1. V shed 6 bases, J shed 6 bases, and the junction held 5 bases outside the gene matches. Germline V gene sequence: CDR1 SGHRS, CDR2 YFSETQ. The CDR3 spans 13 residues.

In nucleotides, the CDR3 is TGTGCCACCAGCAGGGAAGTAGCGGGAGCCGGGGAGCTGTTTTTT. Its protein product is CATSREVAGAGELFF. This chain links TRBV15 with TRBJ2-2; TRBD2 matches at 9 bases. V shed 3 bases, J shed 6 bases, and the junction held 5 bases outside the gene matches. This CDR3 is 15 amino acids long. Germline assignment: CDR1 LNHNV and CDR2 YYDKDF (reference sequence).

The CDR3 DNA sequence: TGTGCCAGCAGCTTCGACAGCGGCGACCAGCCCCAGCATTTT. This codes for CASSFDSGDQPQHF. This sequence joins TRBV7-9 and TRBJ1-5; TRBD1 might be the D (5 bases). V was cut by 3 bases and J by 7 bases, with 13 bases left in between. From germline, CDR1 is SEHNR and CDR2 FQNEAQ (reference sequence). The CDR3 covers 14 residues.

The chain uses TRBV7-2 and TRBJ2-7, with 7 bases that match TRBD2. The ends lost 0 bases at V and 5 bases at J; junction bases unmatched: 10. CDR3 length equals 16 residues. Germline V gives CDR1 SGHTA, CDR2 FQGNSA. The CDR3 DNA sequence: TGTGCCAGCAGCTTAGCCGGTTGGCAGGGAGGGAACGAGCAGTACTTC. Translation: CASSLAGWQGGNEQYF.

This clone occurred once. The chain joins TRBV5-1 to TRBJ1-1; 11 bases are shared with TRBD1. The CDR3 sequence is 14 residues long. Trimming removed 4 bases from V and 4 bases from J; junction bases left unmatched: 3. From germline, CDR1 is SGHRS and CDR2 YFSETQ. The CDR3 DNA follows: TGCGCCAGCAGCGCGGGACAGGGGGTCACTGAAGCTTTCTTT. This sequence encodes CASSAGQGVTEAFF.

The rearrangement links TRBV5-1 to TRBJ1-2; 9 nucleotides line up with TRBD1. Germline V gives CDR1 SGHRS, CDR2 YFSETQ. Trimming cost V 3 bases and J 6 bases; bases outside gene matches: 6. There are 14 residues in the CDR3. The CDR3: CASSYPTGGDGYTF. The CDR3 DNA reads TGCGCCAGCAGCTACCCGACAGGGGGAGATGGCTACACCTTC.

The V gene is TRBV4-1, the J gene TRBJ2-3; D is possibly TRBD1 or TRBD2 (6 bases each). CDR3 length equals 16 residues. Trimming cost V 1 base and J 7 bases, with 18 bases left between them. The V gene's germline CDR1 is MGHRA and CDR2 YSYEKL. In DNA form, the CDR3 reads TGCGCCAGCAGCCAAGGGGGGGCGGAGAGAGGACATACGCAGTATTTT. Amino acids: CASSQGGAERGHTQYF.

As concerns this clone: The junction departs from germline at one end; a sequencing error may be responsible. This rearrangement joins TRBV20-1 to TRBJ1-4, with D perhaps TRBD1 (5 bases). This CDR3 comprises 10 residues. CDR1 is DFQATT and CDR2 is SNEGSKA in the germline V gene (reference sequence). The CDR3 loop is CSAGEDRAPF. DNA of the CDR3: TGCAGTGCGGGGGAAGATCGGGCACCTTTT.

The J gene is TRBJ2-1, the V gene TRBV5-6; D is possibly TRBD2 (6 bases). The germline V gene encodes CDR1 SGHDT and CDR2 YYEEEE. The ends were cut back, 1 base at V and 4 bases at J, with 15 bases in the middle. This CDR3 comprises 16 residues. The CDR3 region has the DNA TGTGCCAGCAGCTTGATTGGTGGGAGCGGGTACAATGAGCAGTTCTTC. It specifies CASSLIGGSGYNEQFF.

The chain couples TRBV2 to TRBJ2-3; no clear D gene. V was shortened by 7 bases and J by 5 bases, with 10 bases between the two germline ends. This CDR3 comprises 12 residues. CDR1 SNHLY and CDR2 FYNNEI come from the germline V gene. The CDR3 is CASNPLVDTQYF. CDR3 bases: TGTGCCAGCAACCCGCTCGTAGATACGCAGTATTTT.

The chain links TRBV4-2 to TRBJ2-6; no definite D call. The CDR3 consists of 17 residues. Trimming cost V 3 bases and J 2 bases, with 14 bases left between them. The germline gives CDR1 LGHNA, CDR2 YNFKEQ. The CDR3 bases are TGTGCCAGCAGCCAGGTCCCTGCTGTGGCTGGGGCCAACGTCCTGACTTTC. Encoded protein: CASSQVPAVAGANVLTF.

CDR3 nucleotide sequence: TGTGCCAGCACCCCTGACAGGGACTATGGCTACACCTTC. It is translated as CASTPDRDYGYTF. The chain has TRBV5-6 and TRBJ1-2, with 7 bases that match TRBD1. This CDR3 is built from 13 residues. Germline values: CDR1 SGHDT, CDR2 YYEEEE. Trimming cost V 6 bases and J 3 bases; bases outside gene matches: 5.

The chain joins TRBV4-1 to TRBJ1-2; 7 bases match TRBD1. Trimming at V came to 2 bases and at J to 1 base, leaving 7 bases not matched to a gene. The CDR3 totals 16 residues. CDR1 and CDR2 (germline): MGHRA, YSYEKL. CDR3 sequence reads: CASSQLQGPYNYGYTF. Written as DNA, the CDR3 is TGCGCCAGCAGCCAACTACAGGGGCCCTATAACTATGGCTACACCTTC.

CDR3 nucleotide sequence: TGTGCCAGCGGTTCTAATCAGCCCCAGCATTTT. This translates into CASGSNQPQHF. The chain has TRBV6-6 and TRBJ1-5; no firm D call. Germline CDR1 MNHNY, CDR2 SVGAGI (reference sequence). The V gene lost 8 bases and the J gene lost 4 bases, with 6 bases spanning the gap. This CDR3 has 11 amino acids.

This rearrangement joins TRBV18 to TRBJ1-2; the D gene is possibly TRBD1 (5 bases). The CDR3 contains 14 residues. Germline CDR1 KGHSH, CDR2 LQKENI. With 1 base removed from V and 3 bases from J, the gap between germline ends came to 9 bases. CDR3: CASSPRQGDYGYTF. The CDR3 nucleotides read TGTGCCAGCTCACCACGGCAGGGAGACTATGGCTACACCTTC.

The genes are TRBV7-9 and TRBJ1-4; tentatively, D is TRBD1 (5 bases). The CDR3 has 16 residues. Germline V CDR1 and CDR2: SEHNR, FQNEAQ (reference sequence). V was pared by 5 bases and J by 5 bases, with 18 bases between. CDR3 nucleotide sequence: TGTGCCAGCAGCACCCCGGTGGGGACGGTCAATGAAAAACTGTTTTTT. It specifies CASSTPVGTVNEKLFF.

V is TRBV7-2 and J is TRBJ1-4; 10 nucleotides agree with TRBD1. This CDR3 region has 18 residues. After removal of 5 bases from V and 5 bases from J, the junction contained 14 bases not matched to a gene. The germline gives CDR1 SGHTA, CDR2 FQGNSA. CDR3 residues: CASSDHPGTGAGNEKLFF. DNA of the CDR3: TGTGCCAGCAGCGACCATCCCGGGACAGGGGCGGGAAATGAAAAACTGTTTTTT.

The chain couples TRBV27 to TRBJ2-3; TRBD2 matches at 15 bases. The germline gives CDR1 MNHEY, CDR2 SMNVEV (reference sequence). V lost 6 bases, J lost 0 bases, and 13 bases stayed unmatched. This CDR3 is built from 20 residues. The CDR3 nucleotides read TGTGCCAGCAGGCCCGGGTGGGGACTAGCGGGAGGCAGTAGCACAGATACGCAGTATTTT. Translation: CASRPGWGLAGGSSTDTQYF.

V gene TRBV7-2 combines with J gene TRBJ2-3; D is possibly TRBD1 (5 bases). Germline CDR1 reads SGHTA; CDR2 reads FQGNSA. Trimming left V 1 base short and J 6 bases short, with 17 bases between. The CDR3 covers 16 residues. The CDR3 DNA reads TGTGCCAGCAGCTTAGTTGGTCGCAGGGTCGGCGATACGCAGTATTTT. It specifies CASSLVGRRVGDTQYF.

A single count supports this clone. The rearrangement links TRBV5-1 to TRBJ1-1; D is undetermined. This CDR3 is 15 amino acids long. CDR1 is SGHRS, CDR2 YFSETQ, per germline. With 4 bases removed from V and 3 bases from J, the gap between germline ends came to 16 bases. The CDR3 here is CASSLSPGWDTEAFF. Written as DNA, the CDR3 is TGCGCCAGCAGCCTCTCCCCGGGGTGGGACACTGAAGCTTTCTTT.

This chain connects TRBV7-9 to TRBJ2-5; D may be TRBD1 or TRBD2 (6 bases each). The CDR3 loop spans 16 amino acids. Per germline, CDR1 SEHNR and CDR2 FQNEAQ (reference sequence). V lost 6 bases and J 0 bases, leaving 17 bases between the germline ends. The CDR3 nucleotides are TGTGCCAGCAGTTGGGGGGCTAGCGCTTACCAAGAGACCCAGTACTTC. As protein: CASSWGASAYQETQYF.

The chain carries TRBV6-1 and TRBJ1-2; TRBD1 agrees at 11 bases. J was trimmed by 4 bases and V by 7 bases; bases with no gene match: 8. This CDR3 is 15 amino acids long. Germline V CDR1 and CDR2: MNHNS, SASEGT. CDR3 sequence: CASTTRDRGTYGYTF. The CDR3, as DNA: TGTGCCAGCACCACCCGGGACAGGGGGACCTATGGCTACACCTTC.

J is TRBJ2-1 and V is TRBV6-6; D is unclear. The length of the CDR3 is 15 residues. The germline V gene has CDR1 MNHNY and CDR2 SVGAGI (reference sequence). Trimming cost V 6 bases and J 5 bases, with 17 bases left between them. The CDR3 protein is CASRPTQTRDNEQFF. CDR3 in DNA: TGTGCCAGCAGGCCCACCCAGACTCGGGACAATGAGCAGTTCTTC.

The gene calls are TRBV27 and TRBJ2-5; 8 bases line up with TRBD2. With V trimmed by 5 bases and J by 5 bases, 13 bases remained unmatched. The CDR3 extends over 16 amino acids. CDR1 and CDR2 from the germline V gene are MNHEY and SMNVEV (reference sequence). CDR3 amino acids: CASSPGLAGGTETQYF. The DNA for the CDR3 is TGTGCCAGCAGTCCCGGTTTGGCGGGAGGCACTGAGACCCAGTACTTC.